The next 12 T cell receptor beta chains were all read from a single sample in a study of blood T cells in healthy people across ages. Using a J-beta primer mix together with a sample-barcoded 5' primer, a second PCR was run for about 7 to 12 cycles. TCRdb processed the 5' RACE reads anew with MiXCR; each CDR3 protein has one entry. In the table there are more than 800,000 distinct CDR3 sequences, 25% to 30% of which are singletons. Source material: blood. The receptors shown here come from a woman of 80 years or more in good health.

This clonotype was counted at least ten times. The chain is built from TRBV27 and TRBJ1-2; D is uncertain. The CDR3 has 13 residues. V dropped 6 bases and J dropped 7 bases, with 15 bases sitting between them. Looked up from germline, CDR1 is MNHEY and CDR2 is SMNVEV (reference sequence). DNA of the CDR3: TGTGCCAGCAGCACTGAAGGGCGCGGTGGCTACACCTTC. Protein: CASSTEGRGGYTF.

This clonotype was detected many times. The rearrangement uses TRBV20-1 and TRBJ2-4; D ambiguous. Trimming shortened V by 0 bases and J by 2 bases, and 8 bases separated the two germline ends. The CDR3 totals 14 residues. Germline-derived CDR1 and CDR2 are DFQATT and SNEGSKA (reference sequence). CDR3 in amino acids: CSAREGSTKNIQYF. For the CDR3, the DNA is TGCAGTGCTAGAGAGGGATCAACCAAAAACATTCAGTACTTC.

This clonotype was found a few times. This chain links TRBV20-1 with TRBJ2-3, with D possibly TRBD2 on 5 matching bases. The CDR3 is made up of 15 amino acids. Germline V gene data show CDR1 as DFQATT and CDR2 as SNEGSKA (reference sequence). Trimming pared 4 bases from V and 2 bases from J, leaving 16 bases between. In nucleotides, the CDR3 is TGCAGTGCTAAAATGGAGCGGACCTACACAGATACGCAGTATTTT. It translates to CSAKMERTYTDTQYF.

The rearrangement links TRBV11-2 to TRBJ1-1; D is undetermined. Trimming took off 5 bases at V and 3 bases at J, with 13 bases between the two ends. The CDR3 covers 14 residues. Germline-derived CDR1 and CDR2 are SGHAT and FQNNGV. This CDR3 reads CASSPPLRDTEAFF. The CDR3 coding sequence is TGTGCCAGCAGCCCCCCGTTAAGGGACACTGAAGCTTTCTTT.

This sequence joins TRBV2 and TRBJ2-3; a weak D match, TRBD2 (5 bases). Trimming took off 2 bases at V and 8 bases at J, with 17 bases between the two ends. The CDR3 sequence is 15 residues long. The V gene's germline CDR1 is SNHLY and CDR2 FYNNEI. CDR3 DNA sequence: TGTGCCAGCAGTGAAAACCGAGACACCGAGGGTACGCAGTATTTT. As protein: CASSENRDTEGTQYF.

In its sample, this clonotype was seen many times. This sequence joins TRBV12-3 or TRBV12-4 and TRBJ1-1; TRBD1 agrees at 10 bases. CDR3 length: 15 amino acids. The V and J ends lost 5 bases and 5 bases, in that order; junction bases with no gene match: 8. CDR3 residues: CASSETGGARTEAFF. CDR3 DNA: TGTGCCAGCAGTGAGACAGGGGGCGCGAGAACTGAAGCTTTCTTT.

This clonotype occurred many times. The J gene is TRBJ2-3, the V gene TRBV7-2; D is possibly TRBD2 (5 bases). V lost 5 bases and J 8 bases, leaving 17 bases between the germline ends. This CDR3 is built from 14 residues. The germline V gene encodes CDR1 SGHTA and CDR2 FQGNSA. CDR3: CASSQPSSLGTQYF. The CDR3 DNA sequence: TGTGCCAGCAGCCAGCCCTCTAGCTTGGGTACGCAGTATTTT.

In its sample, this clonotype was seen many times. This sequence joins TRBV12-3 or TRBV12-4 and TRBJ1-2; D remains ambiguous. The CDR3 has 14 amino acids. Trimming left V 6 bases short and J 4 bases short, with 15 bases between. The CDR3 reads CASSLASFPYGYTF. As DNA, the CDR3 is TGTGCCAGCAGCCTGGCAAGCTTTCCCTATGGCTACACCTTC.

This clonotype has a handful of counts. The V and J genes are TRBV6-4 and TRBJ1-6; 9 positions agree with TRBD1. The CDR3 runs to 15 residues. The junction had 6 bases not matched to a gene; V was cut back by 7 bases and J by 5 bases. Germline V gene sequence: CDR1 MRHNA, CDR2 SNTAGT. The CDR3, as DNA: TGTGCCAGCACCCAACAGGGGGCGGATAATTCACCCCTCCACTTT. As protein: CASTQQGADNSPLHF.

V and J are TRBV6-6 and TRBJ2-5; D is ambiguous. The DNA end is a closer match to TRBJ2-1, so the J assignment may be wrong. The CDR3 is 8 residues long. The V gene's germline CDR1 is MNHNY and CDR2 SVGAGI (reference sequence). The CDR3 DNA follows: TGTGCGAGACACAAGCAGTTCTTC. This gives the protein CARHKQFF.

The V call is TRBV6-1, the J call TRBJ1-3; D might be TRBD1 (5 bases). The length of the CDR3 is 15 residues. V was trimmed by 6 bases and J by 0 bases, leaving 12 bases between them. Germline V gene sequence: CDR1 MNHNS, CDR2 SASEGT. The DNA for the CDR3 is TGTGCCAGCAGGACGGGACGTAACTCTGGAAACACCATATATTTT. Translation gives CASRTGRNSGNTIYF.

This chain joins TRBV6-5 and TRBJ1-1, with TRBD1 as a possible D gene (6 bases). The germline CDR1 and CDR2 sequences are MNHEY and SVGAGI. Deletions cut 4 bases from V and 4 bases from J, with 16 bases between. The CDR3 is made up of 15 amino acids. CDR3 protein: CASSSRGAQSTEAFF. CDR3 in DNA: TGTGCCAGCAGTTCACGGGGGGCGCAGAGCACTGAAGCTTTCTTT.